Each of the 30 T cell receptor beta chains below was sequenced from the same sample in a study of response to subunit inactivated influenza vaccine. MiXCR, applied by TCRdb to the RT-PCR reads, yields one record per CDR3 protein. Of fewer than 650,000 distinct CDR3 sequences in the sample, 13% were seen once. Sequencing used PBMCs from blood, obtained 35 to 45 days after vaccination. Every receptor here comes from a man over 45 who received an inactivated influenza vaccine.

This clonotype is a singleton in its sample. A read error may account for a junction end that differs from germline. The J gene is TRBJ2-4, the V gene TRBV29-1, with 10 bases identical to TRBD2. Looked up from germline, CDR1 is SQVTM and CDR2 is ANQGSEA. The CDR3 runs to 17 residues. The DNA for the CDR3 is TGCAGCGTTGAAGAGCCCAGCGGGGGGGGTTCCAAAAACATTCGGTACTTC. Translated: CSVEEPSGGGSKNIRYF.

The chain combines TRBV4-1 with TRBJ2-5, with unresolved D. Germline V gene data show CDR1 as MGHRA and CDR2 as YSYEKL. Trimming shortened V by 0 bases and J by 5 bases, and 16 bases separated the two germline ends. The CDR3 totals 16 residues. The DNA of the CDR3 is TGCGCCAGCAGCCAAGATGACCTGGGCGGTCAGGAGACCCAGTACTTC. It is translated as CASSQDDLGGQETQYF.

Only a few counts were recorded for this clonotype. The gene calls are TRBV20-1 and TRBJ2-7; 10 nucleotides agree with TRBD2. The germline V gene encodes CDR1 DFQATT and CDR2 SNEGSKA (reference sequence). CDR3 length: 14 amino acids. The J segment lost 2 bases and the V segment lost 3 bases, leaving 4 bases of the junction unmatched. As DNA, the CDR3 is TGCAGTGCTAGGGACAGCGGGGGGGCCTACGAGCAGTACTTC. It specifies CSARDSGGAYEQYF.

This clonotype was picked up a small number of times. The chain links TRBV20-1 to TRBJ2-1, with unresolved D. Per germline, CDR1 DFQATT and CDR2 SNEGSKA (reference sequence). The CDR3 is 15 amino acids. The germline V and J ends were trimmed by 0 bases and 5 bases, with 14 bases remaining between them. The CDR3 protein is CSARDSYRLDNEQFF. The CDR3 DNA sequence: TGCAGTGCTAGAGATTCTTACCGATTGGACAATGAGCAGTTCTTC.

This clonotype came up a few times. CDR3 in DNA: TGCAGTGCTAATACGGGGGTCGGAAGCACAGATACGCAGTATTTT. Amino acid sequence: CSANTGVGSTDTQYF. The chain is built from TRBV20-1 and TRBJ2-3; D may be TRBD2 (6 bases). The CDR3 loop spans 15 amino acids. Looked up from germline, CDR1 is DFQATT and CDR2 is SNEGSKA (reference sequence). V lost 4 bases to trimming and J lost 0 bases, with 14 bases between them.

This clonotype has a count of ten or more. The chain links TRBV7-6 to TRBJ2-7, with 7 bases that match TRBD2. Germline values: CDR1 SGHVS, CDR2 FNYEAQ. This CDR3 is 17 amino acids long. V shed 4 bases and J 7 bases; nucleotides not matched to a gene: 19. The CDR3 reads CASSYKQEAGDPVEQYF. For the CDR3, the DNA is TGTGCCAGCAGCTACAAGCAGGAGGCGGGGGATCCGGTAGAGCAGTACTTC.

The sample holds a few counts of this clonotype. The rearrangement uses TRBV6-2 or TRBV6-3 and TRBJ1-1; D call uncertain. From germline, CDR1 is MNHEY and CDR2 SVGEGT. V was pared by 6 bases and J by 3 bases, with 14 bases between. The CDR3 sequence is 14 residues long. The CDR3 DNA follows: TGTGCCAGCAGGTCCGGGATTCCGGACACTGAAGCTTTCTTT. This gives the protein CASRSGIPDTEAFF.

This chain links TRBV28 with TRBJ1-6, with D maybe TRBD1 (5 bases). The CDR3 has 16 amino acids. The V and J ends lost 1 base and 10 bases respectively, with 17 bases between them. The germline V gene encodes CDR1 MDHEN and CDR2 SYDVKM. The CDR3 spells CASSLSRGGSGSPLHF. DNA of the CDR3: TGTGCCAGCAGTTTATCCCGGGGGGGGTCGGGGTCACCCCTCCACTTT.

The sample holds many counts of this clonotype. The rearrangement links TRBV6-5 to TRBJ1-3, with D hard to call. Germline lookup yields CDR1 MNHEY and CDR2 SVGAGI. The V end was cut by 0 bases, the J end by 0 bases, with 6 bases between. CDR3 length equals 15 residues. This CDR3 is CASSYSLSSGNTIYF. DNA of the CDR3: TGTGCCAGCAGTTACTCGTTAAGCTCTGGAAACACCATATATTTT.

Ten or more counts support this clonotype. The chain joins TRBV6-5 to TRBJ2-2; the D is unclear. CDR3 length: 13 amino acids. V gave up 4 bases and J gave up 6 bases, with 9 bases separating them. Germline V gene sequence: CDR1 MNHEY, CDR2 SVGAGI. In DNA form, the CDR3 reads TGTGCCAGCAGTTTACTCTTGCCCGGGGAGCTGTTTTTT. Translated, it gives CASSLLLPGELFF.

This clonotype was observed a handful of times. The V call is TRBV15, the J call TRBJ2-7; D call uncertain. From germline, CDR1 is LNHNV and CDR2 YYDKDF (reference sequence). V shed 4 bases and J shed 4 bases, with 11 bases lying between them. The CDR3 totals 13 residues. CDR3 in DNA: TGTGCCACCAGCACCCCGAACGGGTACGAGCAGTACTTC. Amino acid sequence: CATSTPNGYEQYF.

This clonotype was observed at least ten times. The chain couples TRBV28 to TRBJ2-7; D unclear. The CDR3 runs 12 residues. The V gene lost 4 bases and the J gene lost 2 bases, with 6 bases spanning the gap. Germline V gene data show CDR1 as MDHEN and CDR2 as SYDVKM. The CDR3 sequence: CASSSFTYEQYF. CDR3 coding DNA: TGTGCCAGCAGTTCCTTCACCTACGAGCAGTACTTC. Combining the CDR3 with reference TRBV28 and TRBJ2-7 gives the whole variable domain DVKVTQSSRYLVKRTGEKVFLECVQDMDHENMFWYRQDPGLGLRLIYFSYDVKMKEKGDIPEGYSVSREKKERFSLILESASTNQTSMYLCASSSFTYEQYFGPGTRLTVT.

In its sample, this clonotype was seen a few times. The chain employs TRBV6-5 and TRBJ2-2; D gene unclear. In germline, CDR1 is MNHEY, CDR2 SVGAGI. The CDR3 covers 16 residues. V dropped 2 bases and J dropped 2 bases, with 12 bases sitting between them. CDR3: CASSYGGSRNTGELFF. DNA of the CDR3: TGTGCCAGCAGTTACGGTGGTTCCAGAAACACCGGGGAGCTGTTTTTT.

This clonotype was detected only a few times. The genes are TRBV24-1 and TRBJ2-5, with 8 bases matching TRBD1. CDR1 and CDR2 from the germline V gene are KGHDR and SFDVKD. After removal of 6 bases from V and 0 bases from J, the junction contained 5 bases not matched to a gene. The CDR3 covers 15 residues. The CDR3 protein is CATSFGQGNQETQYF. CDR3 DNA sequence: TGTGCCACCAGTTTTGGACAGGGAAACCAAGAGACCCAGTACTTC.

The chain links TRBV10-1 to TRBJ2-7, with D hard to call. Looked up from germline, CDR1 is WNHNN and CDR2 is SYGVQD (reference sequence). CDR3 length equals 13 residues. Trimming removed 0 bases from V and 8 bases from J, with 11 bases in between. DNA for the CDR3: TGCGCCAGCAGTGAGTCGAACGCAGGCAAGCAGTACTTC. Amino acid sequence: CASSESNAGKQYF.

This clonotype occurred a few times. The chain couples TRBV7-9 to TRBJ2-1; tentative D call: TRBD2 (6 bases). The germline V gene has CDR1 SEHNR and CDR2 FQNEAQ (reference sequence). The V and J ends lost 5 bases and 5 bases respectively, with 16 bases between them. This CDR3 contains 15 residues. The CDR3 sequence: CASSPRGTANNEQFF. In DNA, the CDR3 is TGTGCCAGCAGCCCACGTGGGACTGCGAACAATGAGCAGTTCTTC. The variable domain in full, completed from reference TRBV7-9 and TRBJ2-1, reads DTGVSQNPRHKITKRGQNVTFRCDPISEHNRLYWYRQTLGQGPEFLTYFQNEAQLEKSRLLSDRFSAERPKGSFSTLEIQRTEQGDSAMYLCASSPRGTANNEQFFGPGTRLTVL.

Only a few counts were recorded for this clonotype. The chain combines TRBV21-1 with TRBJ2-3. TRBV21-1 is an annotated pseudogene. The CDR3 consists of 15 residues. CDR3 sequence reads: CASSKGAAVPDTQYF. For the CDR3, the DNA is TGTGCCAGCAGCAAAGGGGCAGCCGTCCCAGATACGCAGTATTTT.

This clonotype occurred many times. The rearrangement uses TRBV20-1 and TRBJ2-1; 8 bases map to TRBD2. The CDR3 has 16 residues. The J segment lost 4 bases and the V segment lost 0 bases, leaving 8 bases of the junction unmatched. Germline V gene lookup returns CDR1 DFQATT and CDR2 SNEGSKA (reference sequence). This CDR3 reads CSARDTQRGRYNEQFF. The CDR3 DNA is TGCAGTGCTAGAGATACCCAGCGGGGGAGATACAATGAGCAGTTCTTC.

The genes are TRBV4-3 and TRBJ2-1, with 8 bases aligning to TRBD2. V dropped 0 bases and J dropped 9; count of bases not matched to a gene: 13. This CDR3 has 17 residues. CDR1 and CDR2 from the germline V gene are LGHNA and YSLEER. CDR3 nucleotides: TGCGCCAGCAGCCAAGATCTAATTCGGGGGGGCCATGTTGAGCAGTTCTTC. As protein: CASSQDLIRGGHVEQFF.

The chain employs TRBV15 and TRBJ1-5; 9 bases align to TRBD1. V was clipped by 3 bases and J by 6 bases; unmatched bases: 6. The CDR3 length is 15 residues. Germline assignment: CDR1 LNHNV and CDR2 YYDKDF (reference sequence). The CDR3 loop is CATSRFTGGVQPQHF. For the CDR3, the DNA is TGTGCCACCAGCAGGTTCACAGGGGGCGTTCAGCCCCAGCATTTT.

This clonotype has more than one count but fewer than ten. The rearrangement uses TRBV20-1 and TRBJ1-2, with D possibly matching TRBD1 (6 bases). CDR3 size: 14 residues. Germline assignment: CDR1 DFQATT and CDR2 SNEGSKA (reference sequence). Trimming removed 7 bases from V and 1 base from J, with 16 bases in between. The CDR3 region has the DNA TGCAGTGTCAGGAGGAGCAGGGGTAACTATGGCTACACCTTC. It is translated as CSVRRSRGNYGYTF.

V usage is TRBV20-1 and J usage is TRBJ2-7; 8 nucleotides match TRBD1. The CDR3 consists of 13 residues. Germline values: CDR1 DFQATT, CDR2 SNEGSKA (reference sequence). V dropped 1 base and J dropped 4; count of bases not matched to a gene: 3. CDR3 residues: CSARGTGKYEQYF. In DNA, the CDR3 is TGCAGTGCTAGAGGGACAGGGAAATACGAGCAGTACTTC.

This clonotype has just a few counts. The rearrangement links TRBV5-1 to TRBJ2-7; D tentatively fits TRBD1 or TRBD2 (5 bases each). Looked up from germline, CDR1 is SGHRS and CDR2 is YFSETQ. This CDR3 is 13 amino acids long. V lost 4 bases and J lost 3, with 11 bases in between. This CDR3 reads CASSPRGDYEQYF. For the CDR3, the DNA is TGCGCCAGCAGCCCACGGGGCGACTACGAGCAGTACTTC.

The chain combines TRBV9 with TRBJ2-1; 8 bases agree with TRBD2. The CDR3 covers 14 residues. V shed 0 bases and J 6 bases; nucleotides not matched to a gene: 2. The germline gives CDR1 SGDLS, CDR2 YYNGEE. CDR3 DNA sequence: TGTGCCAGCAGCGTAGGAGCGGGAGTCAATGAGCAGTTCTTC. It specifies CASSVGAGVNEQFF.

This clonotype was counted ten times or more. This chain uses TRBV20-1 with TRBJ2-3; D might be TRBD2 (6 bases). Germline V gene data show CDR1 as DFQATT and CDR2 as SNEGSKA (reference sequence). The CDR3 runs to 16 residues. V lost 4 bases and J 2 bases, leaving 19 bases between the germline ends. The DNA for the CDR3 is TGCAGTGCTAACGGATGGAGGTCGCGGGACACAGATACGCAGTATTTT. Translation gives CSANGWRSRDTDTQYF.

The table lists this clonotype with a few counts. The chain joins TRBV15 to TRBJ1-4, with D maybe TRBD1 (5 bases). Trimming took off 5 bases at V and 4 bases at J, with 11 bases between the two ends. Germline V gene sequence: CDR1 LNHNV, CDR2 YYDKDF (reference sequence). The CDR3 is 14 residues long. Here the CDR3 reads CATSAMTVNEKLFF. The CDR3 nucleotides read TGTGCCACCAGCGCCATGACAGTTAATGAAAAACTGTTTTTT.

The chain recombines TRBV5-6 with TRBJ1-1, with TRBD1 as a possible D gene (5 bases). With 7 bases removed from V and 3 bases from J, the gap between germline ends came to 19 bases. Germline lookup yields CDR1 SGHDT and CDR2 YYEEEE. The CDR3 consists of 15 residues. The CDR3 loop reads CASQIGALGDTEAFF. CDR3 DNA sequence: TGTGCCAGCCAAATCGGGGCTCTTGGGGACACTGAAGCTTTCTTT.

This clonotype was seen at least ten times. J is TRBJ2-5 and V is TRBV12-3 or TRBV12-4; a possible D gene is TRBD1 (5 bases). V was clipped by 4 bases and J by 5 bases, with 14 bases between them. CDR3 size: 14 residues. CDR3 in amino acids: CASSSAGYQETQYF. Here the CDR3 DNA reads TGTGCCAGCAGTTCGGCAGGGTATCAGGAGACCCAGTACTTC.

This clonotype was seen at least ten times. This chain joins TRBV12-3 or TRBV12-4 and TRBJ1-5; D is undetermined. There are 12 residues in the CDR3. V was cut by 1 base and J by 4 bases, with 2 bases left in between. CDR3 sequence: CASSLENQPQHF. CDR3 bases: TGTGCCAGCAGTTTAGAGAATCAGCCCCAGCATTTT.

The gene calls are TRBV9 and TRBJ2-7; possibly TRBD2 for D (7 bases). The CDR3 is 15 residues long. Germline CDR1 is SGDLS and CDR2 is YYNGEE. V dropped 4 bases and J dropped 6 bases, with 20 bases sitting between them. The chain's CDR3 is CASSPGGGALGEQYF. CDR3 nucleotide sequence: TGTGCCAGCAGCCCAGGAGGGGGGGCGCTTGGCGAGCAGTACTTC.